The clone carrying this T cell receptor beta chain was observed a handful of times. Its antigen is not known. These data belong to a study of cytomegalovirus exposure and HLA in healthy donors. Study-level information: Earlier, 110 million or so unique TCR beta sequences were recovered from about 200 million T cells by an analysis. Study results and limitations: Follow-up analysis later connected one missense variant in DCLRE1C with trimming of TCR beta V- and J-genes. Differences between HLA loci emerged in a later analysis of TCR association rates, with DRB1 most and HLA-C fewest.

PCR involved 60 Vbeta and 13 Jbeta primers. Study processing details: Approximately 87 million unique TCR beta chains, about 12 million shared, were counted in a later analysis. Clones were sequenced by immunoSEQ multiplex PCR, and TCRdb holds only the in-frame ones, with some missing. Clone size and V and J calls were adopted from that table, with D and trimming inferred from the DNA. The sample has some 66,000 clones, roughly 76% seen once. From germline, CDR1 is SGHVS and CDR2 FQNEAQ. Germline trimming cut 5 bases from V and 1 base from J; bases unmatched to any gene: 12. The CDR3 length is 19 residues.

This receptor was identified in a man between 60 and 75 years old in good health and CMV-seropositive. The sequenced sample was PBMCs. The V gene is TRBV7-8, the J gene TRBJ2-3, with 13 bases lining up with TRBD2. CDR3 DNA: TGTGCCAGCAGCCCAGGCAGGACTAGCGGGAGTTGGGGCACAGATACGCAGTATTTT. Protein: CASSPGRTSGSWGTDTQYF.